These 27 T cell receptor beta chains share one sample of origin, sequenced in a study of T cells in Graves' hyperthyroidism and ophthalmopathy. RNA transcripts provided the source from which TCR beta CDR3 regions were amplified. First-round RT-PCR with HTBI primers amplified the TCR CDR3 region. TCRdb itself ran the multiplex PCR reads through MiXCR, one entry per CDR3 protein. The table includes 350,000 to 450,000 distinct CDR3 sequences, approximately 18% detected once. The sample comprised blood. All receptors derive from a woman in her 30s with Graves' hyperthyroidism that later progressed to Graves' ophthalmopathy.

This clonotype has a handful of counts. The CDR3 region has the DNA TGCAGCGTTGAGGGGGGCAGAGACTACGAGCAGTACTTC. The encoded protein is CSVEGGRDYEQYF. V and J are TRBV29-1 and TRBJ2-7, with D perhaps being TRBD1 or TRBD2 (6 bases each). Germline CDR1 reads SQVTM; CDR2 reads ANQGSEA. CDR3 length: 13 amino acids. V was trimmed by 3 bases and J by 3 bases, leaving 12 bases between them.

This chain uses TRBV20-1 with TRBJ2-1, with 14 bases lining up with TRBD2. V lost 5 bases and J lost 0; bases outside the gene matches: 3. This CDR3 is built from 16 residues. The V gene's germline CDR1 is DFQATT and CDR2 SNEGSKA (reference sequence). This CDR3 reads CSAEGLAGGSYNEQFF. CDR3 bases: TGCAGTGCTGAAGGACTAGCGGGAGGCTCCTACAATGAGCAGTTCTTC.

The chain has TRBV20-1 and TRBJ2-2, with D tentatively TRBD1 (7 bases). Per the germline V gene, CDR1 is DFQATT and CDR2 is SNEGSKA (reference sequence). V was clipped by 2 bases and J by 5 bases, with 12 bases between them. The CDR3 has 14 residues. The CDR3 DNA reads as TGCAGTGCTAGATCCCAGGGGGGAACCGGGGAGCTGTTTTTT. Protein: CSARSQGGTGELFF.

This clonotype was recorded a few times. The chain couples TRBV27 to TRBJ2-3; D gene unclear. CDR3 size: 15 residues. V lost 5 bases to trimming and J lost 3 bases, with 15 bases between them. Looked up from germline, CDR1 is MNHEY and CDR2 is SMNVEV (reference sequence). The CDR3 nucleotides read TGTGCCAGCAGTGCCCGTTGGCTTCAAACAGATACGCAGTATTTT. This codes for CASSARWLQTDTQYF.

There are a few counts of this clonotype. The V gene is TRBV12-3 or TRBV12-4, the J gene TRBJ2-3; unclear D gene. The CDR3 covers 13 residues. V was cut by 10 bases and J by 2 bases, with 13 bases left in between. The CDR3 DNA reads TGTGCCACCTCGACAAGTAACACAGATACGCAGTATTTT. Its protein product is CATSTSNTDTQYF.

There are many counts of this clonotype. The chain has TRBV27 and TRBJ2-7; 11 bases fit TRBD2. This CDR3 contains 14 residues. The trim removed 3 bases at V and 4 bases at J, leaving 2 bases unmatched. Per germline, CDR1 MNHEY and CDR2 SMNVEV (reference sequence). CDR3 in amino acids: CASSLGTSGYEQYF. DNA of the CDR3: TGTGCCAGCAGTTTGGGGACTAGCGGTTACGAGCAGTACTTC.

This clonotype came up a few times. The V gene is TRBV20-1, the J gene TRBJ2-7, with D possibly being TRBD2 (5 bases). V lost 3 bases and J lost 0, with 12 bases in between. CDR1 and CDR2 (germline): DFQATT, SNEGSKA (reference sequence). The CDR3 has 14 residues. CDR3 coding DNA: TGCAGTGCTAGTTACACCCGGGGCTCCTACGAGCAGTACTTC. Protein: CSASYTRGSYEQYF.

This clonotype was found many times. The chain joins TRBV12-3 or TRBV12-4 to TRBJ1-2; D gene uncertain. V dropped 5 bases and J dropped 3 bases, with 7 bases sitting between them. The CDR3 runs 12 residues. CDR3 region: CASSTGDYGYTF. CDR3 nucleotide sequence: TGTGCCAGCAGTACCGGGGACTATGGCTACACCTTC.

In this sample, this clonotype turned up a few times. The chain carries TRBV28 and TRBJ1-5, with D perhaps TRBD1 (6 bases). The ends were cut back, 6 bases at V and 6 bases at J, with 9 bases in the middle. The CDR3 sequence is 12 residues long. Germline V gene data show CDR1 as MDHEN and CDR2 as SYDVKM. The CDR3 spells CASRMDSQPQHF. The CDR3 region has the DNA TGTGCCAGCAGGATGGACAGTCAGCCCCAGCATTTT. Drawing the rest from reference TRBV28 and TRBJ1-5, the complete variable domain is DVKVTQSSRYLVKRTGEKVFLECVQDMDHENMFWYRQDPGLGLRLIYFSYDVKMKEKGDIPEGYSVSREKKERFSLILESASTNQTSMYLCASRMDSQPQHFGDGTRLSIL.

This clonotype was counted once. CDR3 nucleotide sequence: TGTGCCAGCAGCTTAGGAATAGCGAACAATGAGCAGTTCTTC. Its protein product is CASSLGIANNEQFF. J is TRBJ2-1 and V is TRBV7-9, with D possibly being TRBD2 (5 bases). Trimming removed 1 base from V and 5 bases from J, with 9 bases in between. The CDR3 covers 14 residues. Germline CDR1 is SEHNR and CDR2 is FQNEAQ (reference sequence).

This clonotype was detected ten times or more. The CDR3 region is CASSLGGIGETQYF. The CDR3 bases are TGTGCCAGCAGCTTAGGAGGAATAGGAGAGACCCAGTACTTC. V usage is TRBV7-7 and J usage is TRBJ2-5; D ambiguous. CDR3 length: 14 residues. V gave up 1 base and J gave up 4 bases, with 10 bases separating them. Germline values: CDR1 SSHAT, CDR2 FNYEAQ (reference sequence). The whole variable domain, remainder taken from reference TRBV7-7 and TRBJ2-5, is GAGVSQSPRYKVTKRGQDVTLRCDPISSHATLYWYQQALGQGPEFLTYFNYEAQPDKSGLPSDRFSAERPEGSISTLTIQRTEQRDSAMYRCASSLGGIGETQYFGPGTRLLVL.

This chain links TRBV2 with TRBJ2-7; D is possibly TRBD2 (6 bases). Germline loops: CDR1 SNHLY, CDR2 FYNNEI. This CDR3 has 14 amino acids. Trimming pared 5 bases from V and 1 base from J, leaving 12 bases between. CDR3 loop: CASSTPGRSYEQYF. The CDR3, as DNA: TGTGCCAGCAGTACCCCGGGGAGGTCCTACGAGCAGTACTTC. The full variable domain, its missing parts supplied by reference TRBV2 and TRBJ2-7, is EPEVTQTPSHQVTQMGQEVILRCVPISNHLYFYWYRQILGQKVEFLVSFYNNEISEKSEIFDDQFSVERPDGSNFTLKIRSTKLEDSAMYFCASSTPGRSYEQYFGPGTRLTVT.

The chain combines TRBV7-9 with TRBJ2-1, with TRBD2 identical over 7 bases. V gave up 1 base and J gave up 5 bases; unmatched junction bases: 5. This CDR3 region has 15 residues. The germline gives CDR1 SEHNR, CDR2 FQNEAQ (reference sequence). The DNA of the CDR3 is TGTGCCAGCAGCTTAGTACAGCGGGGACACAATGAGCAGTTCTTC. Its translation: CASSLVQRGHNEQFF.

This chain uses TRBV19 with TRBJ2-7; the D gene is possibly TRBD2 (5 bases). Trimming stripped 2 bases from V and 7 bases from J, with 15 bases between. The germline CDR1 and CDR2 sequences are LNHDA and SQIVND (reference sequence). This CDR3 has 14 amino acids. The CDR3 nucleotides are TGTGCCAGTAGTATATCTGGCGGGCCCGAGGAGCAGTACTTC. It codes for CASSISGGPEEQYF. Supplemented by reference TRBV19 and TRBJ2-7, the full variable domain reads DGGITQSPKYLFRKEGQNVTLSCEQNLNHDAMYWYRQDPGQGLRLIYYSQIVNDFQKGDIAEGYSVSREKKESFPLTVTSAQKNPTAFYLCASSISGGPEEQYFGPGTRLTVT.

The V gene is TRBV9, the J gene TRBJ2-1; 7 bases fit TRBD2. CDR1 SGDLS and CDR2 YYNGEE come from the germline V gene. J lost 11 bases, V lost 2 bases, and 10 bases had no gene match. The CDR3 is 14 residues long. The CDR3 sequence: CASSVGGGSGKQFF. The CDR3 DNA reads TGTGCCAGCAGCGTGGGTGGCGGGAGTGGAAAGCAGTTCTTC.

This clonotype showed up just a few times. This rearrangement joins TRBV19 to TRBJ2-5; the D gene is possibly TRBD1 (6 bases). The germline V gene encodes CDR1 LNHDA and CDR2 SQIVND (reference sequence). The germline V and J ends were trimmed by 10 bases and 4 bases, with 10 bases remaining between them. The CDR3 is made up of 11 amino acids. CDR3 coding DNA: TGTGCCACAGGGGCGAGAGAGACCCAGTACTTC. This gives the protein CATGARETQYF.

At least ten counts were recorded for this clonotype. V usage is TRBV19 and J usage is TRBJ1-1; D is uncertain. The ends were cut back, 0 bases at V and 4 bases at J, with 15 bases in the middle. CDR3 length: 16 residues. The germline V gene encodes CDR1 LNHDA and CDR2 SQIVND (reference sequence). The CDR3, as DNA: TGTGCCAGTAGTATAGATCGTGCAGTACGACCCACTGAAGCTTTCTTT. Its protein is CASSIDRAVRPTEAFF.

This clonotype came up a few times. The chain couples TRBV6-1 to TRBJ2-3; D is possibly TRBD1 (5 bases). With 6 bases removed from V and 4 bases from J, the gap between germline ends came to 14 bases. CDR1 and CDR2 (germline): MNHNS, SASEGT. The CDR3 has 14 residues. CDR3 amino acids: CASSPLGLADTQYF. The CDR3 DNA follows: TGTGCCAGCAGCCCCTTGGGGCTAGCAGATACGCAGTATTTT.

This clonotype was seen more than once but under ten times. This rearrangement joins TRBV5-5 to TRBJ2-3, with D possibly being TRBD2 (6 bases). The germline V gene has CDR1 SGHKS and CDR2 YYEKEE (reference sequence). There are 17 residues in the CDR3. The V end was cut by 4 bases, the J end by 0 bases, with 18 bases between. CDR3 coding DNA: TGTGCCAGCAGCACCACGGAGGGACCCGTAAGCACAGATACGCAGTATTTT. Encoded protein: CASSTTEGPVSTDTQYF.

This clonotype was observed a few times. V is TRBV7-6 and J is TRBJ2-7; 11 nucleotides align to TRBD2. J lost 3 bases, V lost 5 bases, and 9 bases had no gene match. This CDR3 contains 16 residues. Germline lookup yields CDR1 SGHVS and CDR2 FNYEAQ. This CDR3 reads CASSIGTSGSIYEQYF. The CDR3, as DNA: TGTGCCAGCAGCATCGGTACTAGCGGGAGTATCTACGAGCAGTACTTC.

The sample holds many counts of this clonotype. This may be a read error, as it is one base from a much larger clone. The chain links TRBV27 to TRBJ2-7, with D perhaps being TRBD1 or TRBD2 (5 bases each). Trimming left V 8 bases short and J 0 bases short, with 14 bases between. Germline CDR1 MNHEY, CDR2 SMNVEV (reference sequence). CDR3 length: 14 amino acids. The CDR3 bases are TGTGCCAGCGGGACCGGGACGGGCTCCTACGAGCAGTACTTC. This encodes CASGTGTGSYEQYF.

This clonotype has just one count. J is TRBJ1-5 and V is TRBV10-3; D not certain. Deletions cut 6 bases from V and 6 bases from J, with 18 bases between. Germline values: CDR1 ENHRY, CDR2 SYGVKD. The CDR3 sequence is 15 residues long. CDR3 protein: CAISPEGAFGQPQHF. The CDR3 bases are TGTGCCATCAGCCCGGAGGGCGCTTTCGGTCAGCCCCAGCATTTT.

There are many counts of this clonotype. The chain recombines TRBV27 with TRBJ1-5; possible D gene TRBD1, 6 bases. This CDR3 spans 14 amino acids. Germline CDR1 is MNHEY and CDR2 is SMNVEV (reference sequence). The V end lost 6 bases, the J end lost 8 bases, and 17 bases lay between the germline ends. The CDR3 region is CASSSSRGNEPQHF. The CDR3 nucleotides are TGTGCCAGCAGCTCATCAAGGGGGAATGAGCCCCAGCATTTT.

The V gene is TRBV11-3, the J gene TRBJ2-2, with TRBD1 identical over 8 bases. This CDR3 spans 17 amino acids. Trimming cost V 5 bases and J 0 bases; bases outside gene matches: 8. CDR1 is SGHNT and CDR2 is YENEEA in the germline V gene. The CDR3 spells CASSTLGQATNTGELFF. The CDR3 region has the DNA TGTGCCAGCAGCACCTTGGGACAGGCGACGAACACCGGGGAGCTGTTTTTT.

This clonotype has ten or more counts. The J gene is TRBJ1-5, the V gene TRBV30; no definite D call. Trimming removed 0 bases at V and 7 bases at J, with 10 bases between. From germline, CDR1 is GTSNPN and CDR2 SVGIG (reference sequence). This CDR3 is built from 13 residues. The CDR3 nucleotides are TGTGCCTGGAGTGTTGGGGTCGCCCAGCCCCAGCATTTT. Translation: CAWSVGVAQPQHF. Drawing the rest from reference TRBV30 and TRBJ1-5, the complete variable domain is SQTIHQWPATLVQPVGSPLSLECTVEGTSNPNLYWYRQAAGRGLQLLFYSVGIGQISSEVPQNLSASRPQDRQFILSSKKLLLSDSGFYLCAWSVGVAQPQHFGDGTRLSIL.

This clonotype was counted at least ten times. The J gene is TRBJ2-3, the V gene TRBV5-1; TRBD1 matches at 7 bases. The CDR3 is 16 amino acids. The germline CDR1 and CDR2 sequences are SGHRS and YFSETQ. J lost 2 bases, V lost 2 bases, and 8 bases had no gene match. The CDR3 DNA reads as TGCGCCAGCAGCTTTCCCCCGGGACAGCACACAGATACGCAGTATTTT. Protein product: CASSFPPGQHTDTQYF.

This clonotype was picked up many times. CDR3 loop: CASSLTNEQFF. CDR3 in DNA: TGTGCCAGCAGCCTCACGAATGAGCAGTTCTTC. The chain links TRBV12-3 or TRBV12-4 to TRBJ2-1; no clear D gene. V lost 6 bases and J 7 bases, leaving 7 bases between the germline ends. There are 11 residues in the CDR3.